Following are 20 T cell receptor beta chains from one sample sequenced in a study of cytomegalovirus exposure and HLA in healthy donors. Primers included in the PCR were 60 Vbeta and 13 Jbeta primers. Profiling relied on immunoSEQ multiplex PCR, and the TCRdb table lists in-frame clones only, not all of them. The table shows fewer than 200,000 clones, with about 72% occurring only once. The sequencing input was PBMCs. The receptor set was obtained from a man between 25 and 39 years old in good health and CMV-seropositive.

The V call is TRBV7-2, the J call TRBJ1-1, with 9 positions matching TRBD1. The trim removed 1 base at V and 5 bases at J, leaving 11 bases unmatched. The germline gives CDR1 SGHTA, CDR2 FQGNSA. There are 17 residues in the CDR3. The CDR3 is CASSLVVRTGVTTEAFF. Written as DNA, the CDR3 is TGTGCCAGCAGCTTAGTAGTCCGGACAGGGGTGACAACTGAAGCTTTCTTT.

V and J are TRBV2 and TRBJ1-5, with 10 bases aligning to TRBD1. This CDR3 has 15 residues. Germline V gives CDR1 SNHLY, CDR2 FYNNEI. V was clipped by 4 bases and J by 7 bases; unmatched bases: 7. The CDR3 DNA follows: TGTGCCAGCAGTGTTGTGGACAGGGGGAGGCAGCCCCAGCATTTT. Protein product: CASSVVDRGRQPQHF.

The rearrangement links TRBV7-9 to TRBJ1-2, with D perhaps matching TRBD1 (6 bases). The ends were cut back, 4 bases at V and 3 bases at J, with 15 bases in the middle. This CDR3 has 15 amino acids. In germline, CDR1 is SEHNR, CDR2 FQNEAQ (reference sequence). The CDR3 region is CASSSGQTGYYGYTF. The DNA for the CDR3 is TGTGCCAGCAGCTCCGGACAGACGGGGTACTATGGCTACACCTTC.

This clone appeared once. This CDR3 is CASSPPSERQGRETQYF. DNA for the CDR3: TGTGCCAGCTCACCACCGTCTGAGAGACAGGGGAGGGAGACCCAGTACTTC. The gene calls are TRBV18 and TRBJ2-5, with 8 bases fitting TRBD1. Germline lookup yields CDR1 KGHSH and CDR2 LQKENI. The junction had 11 bases not matched to a gene; V was cut back by 0 bases and J by 5 bases. CDR3 size: 17 residues. Combining the CDR3 with reference TRBV18 and TRBJ2-5 gives the whole variable domain NAGVMQNPRHLVRRRGQEARLRCSPMKGHSHVYWYRQLPEEGLKFMVYLQKENIIDESGMPKERFSAEFPKEGPSILRIQQVVRGDSAAYFCASSPPSERQGRETQYFGPGTRLLVL.

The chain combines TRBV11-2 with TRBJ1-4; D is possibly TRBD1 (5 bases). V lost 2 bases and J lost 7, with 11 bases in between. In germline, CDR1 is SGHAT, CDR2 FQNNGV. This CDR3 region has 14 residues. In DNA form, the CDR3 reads TGTGCCAGCAGCTTATCAAGGGGAGGTGAAAAACTGTTTTTT. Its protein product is CASSLSRGGEKLFF.

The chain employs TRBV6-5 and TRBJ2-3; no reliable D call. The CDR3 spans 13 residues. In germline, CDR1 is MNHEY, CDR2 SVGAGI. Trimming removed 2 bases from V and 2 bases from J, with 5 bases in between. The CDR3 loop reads CASSYEATDTQYF. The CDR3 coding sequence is TGTGCCAGCAGTTACGAGGCCACAGATACGCAGTATTTT.

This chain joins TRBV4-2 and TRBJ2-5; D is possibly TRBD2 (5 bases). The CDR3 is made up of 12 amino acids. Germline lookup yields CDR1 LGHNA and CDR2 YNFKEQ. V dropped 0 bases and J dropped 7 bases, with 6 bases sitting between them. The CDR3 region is CASSQDAGTQYF. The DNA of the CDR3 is TGTGCCAGCAGCCAAGATGCGGGGACCCAGTACTTC.

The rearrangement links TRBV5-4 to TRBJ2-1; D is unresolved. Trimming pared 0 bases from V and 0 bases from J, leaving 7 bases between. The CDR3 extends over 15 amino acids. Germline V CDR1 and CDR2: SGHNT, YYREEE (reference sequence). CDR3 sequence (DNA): TGTGCCAGCAGCTTGGGCGATAGCTCCTACAATGAGCAGTTCTTC. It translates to CASSLGDSSYNEQFF.

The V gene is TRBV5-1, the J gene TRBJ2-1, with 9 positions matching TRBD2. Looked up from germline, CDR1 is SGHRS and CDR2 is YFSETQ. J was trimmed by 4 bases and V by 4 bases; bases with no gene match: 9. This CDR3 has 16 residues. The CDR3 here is CASSTFSSGEYNEQFF. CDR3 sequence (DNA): TGCGCCAGCAGCACATTTTCTAGCGGGGAGTACAATGAGCAGTTCTTC. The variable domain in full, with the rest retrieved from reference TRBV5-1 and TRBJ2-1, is KAGVTQTPRYLIKTRGQQVTLSCSPISGHRSVSWYQQTPGQGLQFLFEYFSETQRNKGNFPGRFSGRQFSNSRSEMNVSTLELGDSALYLCASSTFSSGEYNEQFFGPGTRLTVL.

CDR3 DNA sequence: TGTGCCAGCAGCAATGACTATCCCTCTTTTTGGTCCTACAATGAGCAGTTCTTC. Translation gives CASSNDYPSFWSYNEQFF. The chain couples TRBV21-1 to TRBJ2-1; TRBD2, as called in the table, went unchecked against the DNA. TRBV21-1 is classified as a pseudogene. The CDR3 has 18 residues.

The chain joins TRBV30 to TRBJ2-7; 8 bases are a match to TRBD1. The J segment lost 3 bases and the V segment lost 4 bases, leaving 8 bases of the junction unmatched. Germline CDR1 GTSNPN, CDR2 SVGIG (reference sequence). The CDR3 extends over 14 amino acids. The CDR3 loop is CAWTPTGVHYEQYF. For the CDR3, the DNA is TGTGCCTGGACTCCGACAGGGGTCCACTACGAGCAGTACTTC.

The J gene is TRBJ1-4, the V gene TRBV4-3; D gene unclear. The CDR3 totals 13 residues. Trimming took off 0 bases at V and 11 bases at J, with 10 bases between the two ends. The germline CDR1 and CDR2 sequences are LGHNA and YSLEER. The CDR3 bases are TGCGCCAGCAGCCAAGACGGGGTTGGGAAACTGTTTTTT. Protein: CASSQDGVGKLFF.

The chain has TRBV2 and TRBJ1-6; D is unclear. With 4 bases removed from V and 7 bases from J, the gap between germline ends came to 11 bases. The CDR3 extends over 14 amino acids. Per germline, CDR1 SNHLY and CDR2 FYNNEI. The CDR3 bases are TGTGCCAGCAGTGTTCGGGGAAGAAATTCACCCCTCCACTTT. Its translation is CASSVRGRNSPLHF.

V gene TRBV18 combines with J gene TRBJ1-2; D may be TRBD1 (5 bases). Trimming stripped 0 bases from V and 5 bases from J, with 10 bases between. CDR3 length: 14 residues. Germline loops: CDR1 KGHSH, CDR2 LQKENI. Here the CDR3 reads CASSPPDTVYGYTF. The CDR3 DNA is TGTGCCAGCTCACCACCGGACACGGTTTATGGCTACACCTTC.

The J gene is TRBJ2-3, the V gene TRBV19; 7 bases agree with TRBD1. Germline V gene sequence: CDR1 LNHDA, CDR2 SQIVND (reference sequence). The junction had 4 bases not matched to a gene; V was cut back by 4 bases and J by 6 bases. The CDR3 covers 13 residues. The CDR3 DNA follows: TGTGCCAGTAGTAAGAGACAGGGTGATACGCAGTATTTT. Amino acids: CASSKRQGDTQYF.

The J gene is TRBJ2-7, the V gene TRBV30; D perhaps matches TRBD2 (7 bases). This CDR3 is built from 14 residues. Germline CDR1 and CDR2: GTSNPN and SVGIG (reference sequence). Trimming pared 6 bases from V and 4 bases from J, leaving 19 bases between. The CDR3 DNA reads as TGTGCCTGCAATAATGGGGGGGGGCAGTACGAGCAGTACTTC. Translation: CACNNGGGQYEQYF.

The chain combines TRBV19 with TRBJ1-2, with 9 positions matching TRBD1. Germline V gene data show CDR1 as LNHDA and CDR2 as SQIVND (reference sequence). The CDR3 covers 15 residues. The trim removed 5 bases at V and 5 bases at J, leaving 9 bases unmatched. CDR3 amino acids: CASSGPGQGQYGYTF. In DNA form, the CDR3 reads TGTGCCAGTAGTGGCCCGGGACAGGGACAATATGGCTACACCTTC.

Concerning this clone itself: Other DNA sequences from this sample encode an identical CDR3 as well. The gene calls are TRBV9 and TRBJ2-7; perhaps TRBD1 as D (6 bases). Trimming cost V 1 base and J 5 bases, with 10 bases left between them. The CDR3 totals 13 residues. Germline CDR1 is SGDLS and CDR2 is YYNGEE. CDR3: CASSVTGNHEQYF. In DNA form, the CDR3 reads TGTGCCAGCAGCGTAACAGGGAACCACGAGCAGTACTTC.

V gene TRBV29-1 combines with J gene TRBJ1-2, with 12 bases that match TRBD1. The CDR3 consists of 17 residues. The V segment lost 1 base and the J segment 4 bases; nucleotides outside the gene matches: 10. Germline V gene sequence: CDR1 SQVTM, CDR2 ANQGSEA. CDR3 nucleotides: TGCAGCGTTGAAGCCACGGGACAGGGGGCGCTGGGCTATGGCTACACCTTC. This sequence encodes CSVEATGQGALGYGYTF.

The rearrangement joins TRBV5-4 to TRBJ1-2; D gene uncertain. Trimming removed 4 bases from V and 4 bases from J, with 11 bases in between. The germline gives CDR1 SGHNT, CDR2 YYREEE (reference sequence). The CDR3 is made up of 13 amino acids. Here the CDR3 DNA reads TGTGCCAGCAGCCTCCTGACTGGCTATGGCTACACCTTC. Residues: CASSLLTGYGYTF.